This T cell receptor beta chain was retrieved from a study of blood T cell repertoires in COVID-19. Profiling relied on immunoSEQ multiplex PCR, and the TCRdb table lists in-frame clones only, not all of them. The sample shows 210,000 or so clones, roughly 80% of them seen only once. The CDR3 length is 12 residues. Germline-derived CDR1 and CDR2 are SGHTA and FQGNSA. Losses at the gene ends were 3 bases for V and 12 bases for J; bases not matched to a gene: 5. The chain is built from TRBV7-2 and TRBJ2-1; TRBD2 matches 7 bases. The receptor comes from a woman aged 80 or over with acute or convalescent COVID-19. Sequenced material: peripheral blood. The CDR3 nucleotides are TGTGCCAGCAGCTTGGGGGGAGGGGTGCAGTTCTTC. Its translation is CASSLGGGVQFF.